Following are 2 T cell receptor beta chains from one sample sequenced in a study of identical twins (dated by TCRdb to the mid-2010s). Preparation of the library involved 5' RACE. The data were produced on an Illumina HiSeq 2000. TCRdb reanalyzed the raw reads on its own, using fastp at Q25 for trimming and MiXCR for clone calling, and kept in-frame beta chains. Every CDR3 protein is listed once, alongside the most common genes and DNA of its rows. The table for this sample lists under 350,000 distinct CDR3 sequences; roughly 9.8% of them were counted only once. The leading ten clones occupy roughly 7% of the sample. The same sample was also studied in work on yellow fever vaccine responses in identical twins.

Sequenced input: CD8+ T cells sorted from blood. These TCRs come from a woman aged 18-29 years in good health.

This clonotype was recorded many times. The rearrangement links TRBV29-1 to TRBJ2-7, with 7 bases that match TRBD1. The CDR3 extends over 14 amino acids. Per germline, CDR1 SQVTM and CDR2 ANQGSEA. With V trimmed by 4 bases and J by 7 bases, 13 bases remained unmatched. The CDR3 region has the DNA TGCAGCGTTGCTGGAGGACAGGCGTTCGGGGAGCAGTACTTC. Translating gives CSVAGGQAFGEQYF.

The CDR3 loop is CASITGTGENEQYF. The CDR3 DNA reads TGTGCCAGCATTACCGGGACAGGGGAAAACGAGCAGTACTTC. The V gene is TRBV2, the J gene TRBJ2-7, with 10 bases aligning to TRBD1. Losses at the gene ends were 7 bases for V and 5 bases for J; bases not matched to a gene: 8. This CDR3 has 14 amino acids. The V gene's germline CDR1 is SNHLY and CDR2 FYNNEI.